Each of the 10 T cell receptor beta chains below was sequenced from the same sample in a study of blood T cells in healthy people across ages. A sample-barcoded 5' primer and a J-beta primer mix were used in a second PCR of about 7 to 12 cycles. TCRdb re-analysed the 5' RACE reads in MiXCR, keeping a single row per CDR3 protein. The sample includes fewer than 800,000 distinct CDR3 sequences, 25% of them seen just once. This sample also appeared in a second study, on T cells of mothers and their children.

Material: blood. The receptors here all came from a boy younger than 18 in good health.

This clonotype turned up a few times. A read error may produce the germline difference seen at one junction end. This chain links TRBV11-2 with TRBJ2-3; the D is unclear. Germline V gene sequence: CDR1 SGHAT, CDR2 FQNNGV. CDR3 length: 13 amino acids. Written as DNA, the CDR3 is TGTGCCAGCAGCTTAATCACGAAAGAGACCCAGTACTTT. It is translated as CASSLITKETQYF.

This clonotype was detected only a few times. V gene TRBV29-1 combines with J gene TRBJ2-5; D remains unclear. The J call is in doubt because the DNA end fits TRBJ2-1 better. CDR3 size: 11 residues. The germline V gene has CDR1 SQVTM and CDR2 ANQGSEA. The CDR3 is CSVEAVDEQFF. The DNA for the CDR3 is TGCAGCGTTGAAGCGGTGGATGAGCAGTTCTTC.

The V call is TRBV6-5, the J call TRBJ1-2; 8 bases line up with TRBD1. The CDR3 sequence is 14 residues long. Unmatched junction bases numbered 3, after V lost 0 bases and J lost 6 bases. CDR1 MNHEY and CDR2 SVGAGI come from the germline V gene. The DNA of the CDR3 is TGTGCCAGCAGTTACTCAGCAGGGGGCAATGGCTACACCTTC. It specifies CASSYSAGGNGYTF.

This clonotype was seen more than once but under ten times. This rearrangement joins TRBV9 to TRBJ2-5, with TRBD1 matching over 7 bases. The closer fit of TRBJ2-1 to the DNA end suggests the J call may be wrong. The CDR3 runs 13 residues. The germline V gene has CDR1 SGDLS and CDR2 YYNGEE. CDR3 DNA: TGTGCCAGCAGCCTCCGAGACAGGGTTGAGCAGTTCTTC. Amino acids: CASSLRDRVEQFF.

V usage is TRBV7-2 and J usage is TRBJ2-5, with TRBD2 matching 8 bases. The CDR3 spans 13 residues. Germline values: CDR1 SGHTA, CDR2 FQGNSA. V lost 6 bases to trimming and J lost 4 bases; unmatched junction nucleotides: 4. DNA of the CDR3: TGTGCCAGCAGACCAGCGGGAGCAGAGACCCAGTACTTC. Its translation: CASRPAGAETQYF. Drawing the rest from reference TRBV7-2 and TRBJ2-5, the complete variable domain is GAGVSQSPSNKVTEKGKDVELRCDPISGHTALYWYRQSLGQGLEFLIYFQGNSAPDKSGLPSDRFSAERTGGSVSTLTIQRTQQEDSAVYLCASRPAGAETQYFGPGTRLLVL.

Note on this clonotype: Given a much more abundant clone one base away, this may be a read error. The chain employs TRBV6-2 or TRBV6-3 and TRBJ2-1; no reliable D call. Per the germline V gene, CDR1 is MNHEY and CDR2 is SVGEGT. This CDR3 has 11 amino acids. Here the CDR3 DNA reads TGTGCCAGCAGTTACTCGGGTGAGCGGTTCTTC. The encoded protein is CASSYSGERFF.

This chain joins TRBV6-5 and TRBJ2-5; TRBD2 matches 13 bases. TRBJ2-1 matches the DNA end more closely, so the J call is doubtful. Germline V gives CDR1 MNHEY, CDR2 SVGAGI. This CDR3 has 14 residues. The CDR3 sequence: CASKTSGGDHEQFF. The CDR3 bases are TGTGCCAGCAAAACTAGCGGGGGGGACCATGAGCAGTTCTTC.

Note on this clonotype: An end of the junction does not agree with germline; a read error may underlie this. The genes are TRBV29-1 and TRBJ2-5; D is unclear. Germline-derived CDR1 and CDR2 are SQVTM and ANQGSEA. This CDR3 has 13 residues. The DNA for the CDR3 is TGCGGCGTTCTAGGGTGGTATCAAGAGACCCAGTACTTC. This sequence encodes CGVLGWYQETQYF. Drawing the rest from reference TRBV29-1 and TRBJ2-5, the complete variable domain is SAVISQKPSRDICQRGTSLTIQCQVDSQVTMMFWYRQQPGQSLTLIATANQGSEATYESGFVIDKFPISRPNLTFSTLTVSNMSPEDSSIYLCGVLGWYQETQYFGPGTRLLVL.

Comment on this clonotype: At one end the junction does not follow the germline gene, possibly because of a read error. The chain carries TRBV5-1 and TRBJ2-1; TRBD2 aligns across 7 bases. Germline V gene lookup returns CDR1 SGHRS and CDR2 YFSETQ. CDR3 size: 15 residues. Written as DNA, the CDR3 is TGCGCCAGCAGCTTCGACCGGGGGGACTACAATGAGCTGTTCTTC. Translated, it gives CASSFDRGDYNELFF.

V gene TRBV28 combines with J gene TRBJ1-2; no definite D call. The germline gives CDR1 MDHEN, CDR2 SYDVKM. This CDR3 is 13 amino acids long. Trimming took off 7 bases at V and 7 bases at J, with 16 bases between the two ends. CDR3 in amino acids: CASNSRPRSGYTF. The DNA for the CDR3 is TGTGCCAGCAATTCCCGCCCTCGGTCTGGCTACACCTTC.